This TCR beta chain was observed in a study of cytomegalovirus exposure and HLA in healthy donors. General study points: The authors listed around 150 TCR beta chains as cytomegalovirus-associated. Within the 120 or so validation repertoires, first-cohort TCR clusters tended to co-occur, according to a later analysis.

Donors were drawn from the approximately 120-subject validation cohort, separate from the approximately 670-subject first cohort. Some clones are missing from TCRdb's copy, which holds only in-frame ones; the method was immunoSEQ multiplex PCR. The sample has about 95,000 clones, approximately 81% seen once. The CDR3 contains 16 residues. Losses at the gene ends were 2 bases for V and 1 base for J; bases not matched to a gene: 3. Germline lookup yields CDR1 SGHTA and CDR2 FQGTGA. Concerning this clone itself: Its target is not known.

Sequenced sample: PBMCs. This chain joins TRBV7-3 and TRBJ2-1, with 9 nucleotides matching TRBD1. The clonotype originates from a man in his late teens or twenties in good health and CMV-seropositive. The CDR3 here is CASSLAGTGSYNEQFF. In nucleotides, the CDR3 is TGTGCCAGCAGCTTAGCCGGGACAGGGTCCTACAATGAGCAGTTCTTC.